This TCR beta chain was identified in a study of T cells after yellow fever vaccination. Study observations and caveats: The CD4 compartment and the CD8 compartment contained a small share of clonotypes in common.

From the 5' RACE reads, TCRdb called clonotypes with MiXCR, one entry per CDR3 protein. The data contain some 300,000 distinct CDR3 sequences, 8.5% to 10% of them singletons. This clonotype was recorded at least ten times. Its antigen is not known. CDR3 size: 14 residues. From germline, CDR1 is SGHTA and CDR2 FQGNSA. V gave up 5 bases and J gave up 2 bases, with 13 bases separating them. This rearrangement joins TRBV7-2 to TRBJ2-7; D possibly matches TRBD1 or TRBD2 (5 bases each). The clonotype was recovered from a man aged 18 to 35 who received the YFV17D yellow fever vaccine. Material: CD4+ T cells sorted from PBMCs, obtained 5 days after the yellow fever booster vaccination. The CDR3 region has the DNA TGTGCCAGCAGCCTAGGGATGGGGGCCTACGAGCAGTACGTC. It specifies CASSLGMGAYEQYV.